These 21 T cell receptor beta chains originate from one sample sequenced in a study of cytomegalovirus exposure and HLA in healthy donors. Amplification used 60 Vbeta primers and 13 Jbeta primers. TCRdb's table, derived via immunoSEQ multiplex PCR, lists solely in-frame clones and lacks some. The top ten hold less than 3% of the sample, which has 100,000 to 120,000 clones, about 80% seen once. The specimen was PBMCs. Receptors were obtained from a woman aged 55-70 years in good health and CMV-seropositive.

This sequence joins TRBV6-1 and TRBJ2-7; perhaps TRBD1 as D (5 bases). The CDR3 loop spans 11 amino acids. Deletions cut 4 bases from V and 4 bases from J, with 5 bases between. Looked up from germline, CDR1 is MNHNS and CDR2 is SASEGT. The CDR3 DNA is TGTGCCAGCAGTGCAGGGTACGAGCAGTACTTC. Translating gives CASSAGYEQYF.

The rearrangement links TRBV11-2 to TRBJ1-4; D gene unclear. Trimming stripped 1 base from V and 8 bases from J, with 11 bases between. The germline CDR1 and CDR2 sequences are SGHAT and FQNNGV. The CDR3 runs to 14 residues. The CDR3 here is CASSLGTAKEKLFF. CDR3 DNA: TGTGCCAGCAGCTTAGGAACAGCAAAGGAAAAACTGTTTTTT.

DNA of the CDR3: TGTGCCATCAGTGCAGGGGAAAATCAGCCCCAGCATTTT. It codes for CAISAGENQPQHF. This chain uses TRBV10-3 with TRBJ1-5; a weak D match, TRBD1 (6 bases). Germline CDR1 reads ENHRY; CDR2 reads SYGVKD. V lost 4 bases to trimming and J lost 4 bases, with 8 bases between them. The CDR3 has 13 residues.

The chain joins TRBV7-3 to TRBJ2-3, with 8 bases identical to TRBD1. The germline CDR1 and CDR2 sequences are SGHTA and FQGTGA. This CDR3 has 16 residues. V shed 4 bases and J 2 bases; nucleotides not matched to a gene: 8. The CDR3 spells CASSSRQGSFTDTQYF. The CDR3 DNA is TGTGCCAGCAGCTCCAGACAGGGGAGCTTCACAGATACGCAGTATTTT.

The V and J genes are TRBV6-1 and TRBJ1-4; the D is unclear. V lost 7 bases and J 5 bases, leaving 11 bases between the germline ends. The CDR3 length is 13 residues. The germline gives CDR1 MNHNS, CDR2 SASEGT. CDR3 loop: CASNGVLNEKLFF. The CDR3, as DNA: TGTGCCAGCAACGGGGTCTTGAATGAAAAACTGTTTTTT.

The genes are TRBV2 and TRBJ2-7; 13 nucleotides agree with TRBD2. CDR1 and CDR2 from the germline V gene are SNHLY and FYNNEI. The CDR3 runs to 14 residues. Trimming took 5 bases from V and 6 from J; bases not matched to a gene: 4. The CDR3: CASSQTSGRTEQYF. For the CDR3, the DNA is TGTGCCAGCAGTCAGACTAGCGGGAGGACCGAGCAGTACTTC.

This clone is a singleton in its sample. The chain carries TRBV9 and TRBJ1-2, with a possible D match to TRBD1 (5 bases). V lost 6 bases and J 2 bases, leaving 14 bases between the germline ends. CDR3 length equals 14 residues. Looked up from germline, CDR1 is SGDLS and CDR2 is YYNGEE. CDR3 sequence: CASTGPAGNYGYTF. CDR3 bases: TGTGCCAGCACCGGCCCAGCAGGGAACTATGGCTACACCTTC.

This clone came up once. The CDR3 nucleotides read TGTGCCAGCACTACACAGGGGCAGGGTTCCACAGATACGCAGTATTTT. Translation gives CASTTQGQGSTDTQYF. The chain uses TRBV6-6 and TRBJ2-3; 7 positions agree with TRBD1. V gave up 7 bases and J gave up 2 bases; unmatched junction bases: 12. Germline CDR1 reads MNHNY; CDR2 reads SVGAGI (reference sequence). The length of the CDR3 is 16 residues.

This chain links TRBV7-3 with TRBJ2-3; TRBD1 agrees at 8 bases. J gave up 3 bases and V 4 bases, and 9 bases lay outside the gene matches. CDR3 length: 16 residues. CDR1 SGHTA and CDR2 FQGTGA come from the germline V gene. CDR3 in DNA: TGTGCCAGCAGCTCCACCGGACAGGGAATTACAGATACGCAGTATTTT. Translated: CASSSTGQGITDTQYF. Using reference TRBV7-3 and TRBJ2-3 for the parts outside the CDR3, the full variable domain is GAGVSQTPSNKVTEKGKYVELRCDPISGHTALYWYRQSLGQGPEFLIYFQGTGAADDSGLPNDRFFAVRPEGSVSTLKIQRTERGDSAVYLCASSSTGQGITDTQYFGPGTRLTVL.

The gene calls are TRBV25-1 and TRBJ1-4, with D tentatively TRBD1 (5 bases). Germline V gene sequence: CDR1 MGHDK, CDR2 SYGVNS. V shed 3 bases and J shed 3 bases, with 11 bases lying between them. This CDR3 is built from 15 residues. DNA for the CDR3: TGTGCCAGCAGTGACAGCAGGGTGGCTAATGAAAAACTGTTTTTT. It yields the protein CASSDSRVANEKLFF. The entire variable domain, with the rest obtained from reference TRBV25-1 and TRBJ1-4, is as follows: EADIYQTPRYLVIGTGKKITLECSQTMGHDKMYWYQQDPGMELHLIHYSYGVNSTEKGDLSSESTVSRIRTEHFPLTLESARPSHTSQYLCASSDSRVANEKLFFGSGTQLSVL.

This clone was found once. This chain links TRBV6-5 with TRBJ1-2; 7 bases line up with TRBD1. CDR3 length: 15 residues. Germline CDR1 reads MNHEY; CDR2 reads SVGAGI. V gave up 8 bases and J gave up 4 bases; unmatched junction bases: 13. DNA of the CDR3: TGTGCCAGCGGCTACGGGACAGTCAGATCCTATGGCTACACCTTC. Translated: CASGYGTVRSYGYTF.

The chain links TRBV7-2 to TRBJ2-1; D is uncertain. The CDR3 has 14 residues. The V gene's germline CDR1 is SGHTA and CDR2 FQGNSA. The V end was cut by 1 base, the J end by 6 bases, with 10 bases between. The CDR3, as DNA: TGTGCCAGCAGCTTAGTCCAGGATACCAATGAGCAGTTCTTC. It translates to CASSLVQDTNEQFF.

This sequence joins TRBV19 and TRBJ2-7, with 13 bases that match TRBD2. The junction had 12 bases not matched to a gene; V was cut back by 5 bases and J by 2 bases. The CDR3 is made up of 18 amino acids. Germline V gene sequence: CDR1 LNHDA, CDR2 SQIVND (reference sequence). In DNA, the CDR3 is TGTGCCAGTAGTCAATCCGCTCCCGGGACTAGCGGGGCCTACGAGCAGTACTTC. As protein: CASSQSAPGTSGAYEQYF.

The chain joins TRBV29-1 to TRBJ2-1; 8 bases map to TRBD2. This CDR3 is 14 amino acids long. Germline trimming cut 1 base from V and 5 bases from J; bases unmatched to any gene: 4. The germline V gene encodes CDR1 SQVTM and CDR2 ANQGSEA. The CDR3: CSVEGLARNNEQFF. CDR3 DNA sequence: TGCAGCGTTGAAGGACTAGCGCGAAACAATGAGCAGTTCTTC.

The V and J genes are TRBV7-3 and TRBJ2-1; D may be TRBD2 (5 bases). The CDR3 covers 12 residues. Looked up from germline, CDR1 is SGHTA and CDR2 is FQGTGA. V lost 5 bases to trimming and J lost 9 bases, with 11 bases between them. The CDR3, as DNA: TGTGCCAGCAGCACGCAGGCGGGTGAGCAGTTCTTC. It is translated as CASSTQAGEQFF.

A single count supports this clone. V gene TRBV18 combines with J gene TRBJ2-1, with 8 bases matching TRBD2. Germline trimming cut 1 base from V and 9 bases from J; bases unmatched to any gene: 5. The length of the CDR3 is 14 residues. The V gene's germline CDR1 is KGHSH and CDR2 LQKENI. CDR3 in amino acids: CASSPRREVSEQFF. DNA of the CDR3: TGTGCCAGCTCACCACGGCGGGAGGTGAGTGAGCAGTTCTTC.

This clone appeared a few times. The V gene is TRBV6-1, the J gene TRBJ2-5; 10 bases align to TRBD2. This CDR3 has 14 residues. Germline V gives CDR1 MNHNS, CDR2 SASEGT. The V gene end was trimmed by 6 bases and the J gene end by 4 bases; junction bases not matched to a gene: 5. The CDR3 spells CASSSGLALETQYF. CDR3 coding DNA: TGTGCCAGCAGCTCGGGACTAGCGCTAGAGACCCAGTACTTC.

V gene TRBV6-5 combines with J gene TRBJ1-2; 8 bases align to TRBD1. The germline V gene encodes CDR1 MNHEY and CDR2 SVGAGI. The V segment lost 2 bases and the J segment 8 bases; nucleotides outside the gene matches: 4. CDR3 length equals 13 residues. The CDR3 DNA reads as TGTGCCAGCAGTTACCGGACAGGGTTGGGCTACACCTTC. This sequence encodes CASSYRTGLGYTF.

This clone was seen only a few times. The rearrangement joins TRBV30 to TRBJ1-2; D remains unclear. Deletions cut 3 bases from V and 8 bases from J, with 16 bases between. The CDR3 totals 13 residues. Germline V lookup: CDR1 GTSNPN, CDR2 SVGIG (reference sequence). The CDR3 loop reads CAWSGGGFVGYTF. The DNA of the CDR3 is TGTGCCTGGAGCGGAGGTGGATTTGTCGGCTACACCTTC.

V gene TRBV14 combines with J gene TRBJ1-1, with D hard to call. Deletions cut 1 base from V and 7 bases from J, with 7 bases between. The CDR3 contains 12 residues. Per the germline V gene, CDR1 is SGHDN and CDR2 is FVKESK. DNA of the CDR3: TGTGCCAGCAGCCAAGGAGGAAATGAAGCTTTCTTT. Translated, it gives CASSQGGNEAFF.

The V and J genes are TRBV4-1 and TRBJ2-1; 13 positions match TRBD2. Trimming took 0 bases from V and 8 from J; bases not matched to a gene: 7. In germline, CDR1 is MGHRA, CDR2 YSYEKL. CDR3 length equals 17 residues. CDR3 DNA sequence: TGCGCCAGCAGCCAAGAACCCGGACTAGCGGGAGAGGATGAGCAGTTCTTC. As protein: CASSQEPGLAGEDEQFF.